Shown below are 22 T cell receptor beta chains from a single sample sequenced in a study of T cell repertoires in cytomegalovirus infection. MiXCR, applied by TCRdb to the reads, yields one record per CDR3 protein. The sample holds under 200,000 distinct CDR3 sequences, roughly a sixth seen once. The specimen sequenced was CD8+ T cells from PBMCs. The source of these receptors is a human donor in good health (CMV status not recorded). Some clones in this sample may be carry-over from other donors' samples.

This clonotype showed up just a few times. J is TRBJ2-2 and V is TRBV29-1, with 7 positions matching TRBD1. CDR1 and CDR2 from the germline V gene are SQVTM and ANQGSEA. This CDR3 is built from 14 residues. Trimming at V came to 1 base and at J to 6 bases, leaving 5 bases not matched to a gene. CDR3 protein: CSVEAQGTAGELFF. CDR3 nucleotides: TGCAGCGTTGAAGCACAGGGGACGGCCGGGGAGCTGTTTTTT.

There are a few counts of this clonotype. This chain connects TRBV6-6 to TRBJ2-1, with 13 bases matching TRBD2. Unmatched junction bases numbered 11, after V lost 2 bases and J lost 10 bases. The germline gives CDR1 MNHNY, CDR2 SVGAGI (reference sequence). The CDR3 has 17 amino acids. CDR3 sequence reads: CASSYPGTGLAGEEQFF. In DNA form, the CDR3 reads TGTGCCAGCAGTTACCCTGGTACCGGACTAGCGGGGGAGGAGCAGTTCTTC.

This clonotype was seen a handful of times. This chain links TRBV7-9 with TRBJ2-7; D might be TRBD2 (7 bases). V lost 1 base and J 10 bases, leaving 23 bases between the germline ends. The CDR3 is 16 amino acids. Germline V gene sequence: CDR1 SEHNR, CDR2 FQNEAQ (reference sequence). The CDR3 protein is CASSLGWGGGGPDQYF. The CDR3 nucleotides read TGTGCCAGCAGCTTAGGTTGGGGGGGCGGGGGTCCGGACCAGTACTTC.

V gene TRBV19 combines with J gene TRBJ2-7; a possible D gene is TRBD2 (5 bases). Between the trimmed V and J ends, which lost 5 bases and 2 bases, there was a span of 19 bases. This CDR3 contains 16 residues. Germline V lookup: CDR1 LNHDA, CDR2 SQIVND (reference sequence). CDR3 sequence: CASSALKGSRTYEQYF. The CDR3 region has the DNA TGTGCCAGTAGTGCCTTAAAAGGGAGTCGGACCTACGAGCAGTACTTC.

This clonotype was observed a few times. The chain links TRBV7-2 to TRBJ2-7; tentative D call: TRBD1 (6 bases). Germline loops: CDR1 SGHTA, CDR2 FQGNSA. The CDR3 totals 14 residues. The ends were cut back, 5 bases at V and 2 bases at J, with 13 bases in the middle. CDR3 DNA: TGTGCCAGCAGCCCTCCAACAGGGCCCTACGAGCAGTACTTC. Amino acids: CASSPPTGPYEQYF.

In its sample, this clonotype was seen a few times. The chain has TRBV20-1 and TRBJ2-5, with D perhaps TRBD1 or TRBD2 (5 bases each). The CDR3 runs to 10 residues. Deletions cut 4 bases from V and 7 bases from J, with 7 bases between. Germline values: CDR1 DFQATT, CDR2 SNEGSKA (reference sequence). In DNA, the CDR3 is TGCAGTGCTACTGGGGGGACCCAGTACTTC. It is translated as CSATGGTQYF.

The rearrangement uses TRBV10-3 and TRBJ1-1; D possibly corresponds to TRBD1 (6 bases). The length of the CDR3 is 17 residues. Germline values: CDR1 ENHRY, CDR2 SYGVKD. Trimming took off 3 bases at V and 0 bases at J, with 17 bases between the two ends. Here the CDR3 reads CAISDYGQSTLNTEAFF. The CDR3 bases are TGTGCCATCAGTGATTATGGACAGAGTACCCTGAACACTGAAGCTTTCTTT.

This clonotype was counted only a few times. The chain combines TRBV6-6 with TRBJ2-1; D is uncertain. The CDR3 is made up of 14 amino acids. With 2 bases removed from V and 8 bases from J, the gap between germline ends came to 13 bases. The germline V gene has CDR1 MNHNY and CDR2 SVGAGI (reference sequence). The CDR3 DNA sequence: TGTGCCAGCAGTTACGGCACTCCGGGCGATGAGCAGTTCTTC. It specifies CASSYGTPGDEQFF.

The rearrangement uses TRBV2 and TRBJ2-2; no firm D call. The CDR3 spans 14 residues. The germline V and J ends were trimmed by 0 bases and 7 bases, with 9 bases remaining between them. CDR1 is SNHLY, CDR2 FYNNEI, per germline. CDR3 nucleotides: TGTGCCAGCAGTGAAGCTGCGACAAGCGGGGAGCTGTTTTTT. It is translated as CASSEAATSGELFF.

This chain joins TRBV2 and TRBJ2-1; TRBD2 matches at 14 bases. This CDR3 spans 19 amino acids. The trim removed 2 bases at V and 0 bases at J, leaving 6 bases unmatched. Germline-derived CDR1 and CDR2 are SNHLY and FYNNEI. The CDR3 region has the DNA TGTGCCAGCAGTGAATGGGGACTAGCGGGGGCTAGCTCCTACAATGAGCAGTTCTTC. It encodes CASSEWGLAGASSYNEQFF.

This chain links TRBV6-2 or TRBV6-3 with TRBJ2-7, with TRBD2 identical over 13 bases. The V gene's germline CDR1 is MNHEY and CDR2 SVGEGT. This CDR3 is 17 amino acids long. V gave up 1 base and J gave up 5 bases; unmatched junction bases: 8. For the CDR3, the DNA is TGTGCCAGCAGTTACTTCAGACTAGCGGGAGGCCCGGACGAGCAGTACTTC. It encodes CASSYFRLAGGPDEQYF.

The chain carries TRBV6-1 and TRBJ2-2; 9 bases fit TRBD2. After removal of 8 bases from V and 9 bases from J, the junction contained 10 bases not matched to a gene. The germline gives CDR1 MNHNS, CDR2 SASEGT. This CDR3 is built from 14 residues. CDR3 region: CASPLAGLSRELFF. CDR3 coding DNA: TGTGCCAGCCCGCTAGCGGGATTAAGCCGGGAGCTGTTTTTT.

This chain joins TRBV6-1 and TRBJ1-1; weak D call: TRBD1 (5 bases). The ends were cut back, 7 bases at V and 0 bases at J, with 15 bases in the middle. Per the germline V gene, CDR1 is MNHNS and CDR2 is SASEGT. CDR3 length: 15 amino acids. CDR3 DNA sequence: TGTGCCAGCATCCCCCCCGGGACCGTGAACACTGAAGCTTTCTTT. It codes for CASIPPGTVNTEAFF.

This chain connects TRBV7-2 to TRBJ2-7; the D gene is possibly TRBD2 (7 bases). Germline CDR1 reads SGHTA; CDR2 reads FQGNSA. V gave up 3 bases and J gave up 4 bases, with 13 bases separating them. The CDR3 length is 14 residues. CDR3 loop: CASSFIGGQYEQYF. Written as DNA, the CDR3 is TGTGCCAGCAGCTTTATCGGGGGGCAGTACGAGCAGTACTTC.

The rearrangement joins TRBV5-5 to TRBJ1-2; 7 nucleotides match TRBD1. The J segment lost 8 bases and the V segment lost 0 bases, leaving 4 bases of the junction unmatched. This CDR3 is 13 amino acids long. The germline gives CDR1 SGHKS, CDR2 YYEKEE (reference sequence). The CDR3 nucleotides read TGTGCCAGCAGCTTGGTTACAGGGGAAGGCTACACCTTC. This encodes CASSLVTGEGYTF.

This clonotype is deemed medium-sized. This chain connects TRBV28 to TRBJ1-3; D uncertain. CDR1 MDHEN and CDR2 SYDVKM come from the germline V gene. The CDR3 totals 15 residues. Trimming took off 6 bases at V and 0 bases at J, with 12 bases between the two ends. The CDR3, as DNA: TGTGCCAGCAGACCAGGACGACTCTCTGGAAACACCATATATTTT. Its translation: CASRPGRLSGNTIYF.

The gene calls are TRBV6-6 and TRBJ2-3; 12 nucleotides align to TRBD2. The length of the CDR3 is 16 residues. Germline V lookup: CDR1 MNHNY, CDR2 SVGAGI (reference sequence). V dropped 4 bases and J dropped 7; count of bases not matched to a gene: 9. The chain's CDR3 is CASSLLAGGPVNTQYF. CDR3 coding DNA: TGTGCCAGCAGTTTGCTAGCGGGGGGGCCGGTAAATACGCAGTATTTT.

This clonotype has more than one count but fewer than ten. The chain is built from TRBV6-5 and TRBJ1-1; the D gene is possibly TRBD1 (5 bases). The V and J ends lost 2 bases and 5 bases respectively, with 9 bases between them. CDR1 is MNHEY, CDR2 SVGAGI, per germline. CDR3 length: 13 residues. CDR3 nucleotide sequence: TGTGCCAGCAGTTACGTGGGGGATACTGAAGCTTTCTTT. Translated: CASSYVGDTEAFF.

The genes are TRBV7-2 and TRBJ1-5, with TRBD1 matching 10 bases. The V segment lost 4 bases and the J segment 2 bases; nucleotides outside the gene matches: 11. This CDR3 has 18 amino acids. Germline CDR1 SGHTA, CDR2 FQGNSA. CDR3 coding DNA: TGTGCCAGCAGCTCCGGGACAGGGGCGTTAATCGGCAATCAGCCCCAGCATTTT. This encodes CASSSGTGALIGNQPQHF.

The chain links TRBV29-1 to TRBJ2-6, with D hard to call. There are 15 residues in the CDR3. The ends were cut back, 4 bases at V and 0 bases at J, with 10 bases in the middle. Germline CDR1 SQVTM, CDR2 ANQGSEA. CDR3 region: CSVGGVISGANVLTF. CDR3 DNA: TGCAGCGTTGGAGGTGTGATCTCTGGGGCCAACGTCCTGACTTTC.

This chain connects TRBV6-2 or TRBV6-3 to TRBJ2-3, with 8 nucleotides matching TRBD1. Germline CDR1 reads MNHEY; CDR2 reads SVGEGT. This CDR3 is 16 amino acids long. The V segment lost 5 bases and the J segment 1 base; nucleotides outside the gene matches: 8. The CDR3 is CASSTPDREGTDTQYF. The CDR3 DNA sequence: TGTGCCAGCAGTACCCCGGACAGGGAAGGCACAGATACGCAGTATTTT.

The rearrangement joins TRBV7-2 to TRBJ2-3; weak D call: TRBD2 (6 bases). The V and J ends lost 1 base and 0 bases respectively, with 11 bases between them. Germline CDR1 and CDR2: SGHTA and FQGNSA. CDR3 length equals 16 residues. The CDR3 sequence is CASSLDWAGSTDTQYF. The DNA for the CDR3 is TGTGCCAGCAGCTTAGACTGGGCGGGGAGCACAGATACGCAGTATTTT.